The entry below describes one T cell receptor beta chain. The CDR3 is 13 amino acids. The V and J ends lost 5 bases and 1 base respectively, with 11 bases between them. The V gene's germline CDR1 is GTSNPN and CDR2 SVGIG (reference sequence). Profiling relied on immunoSEQ multiplex PCR, and the TCRdb table lists in-frame clones only, not all of them. The sample gives 150,000 to 170,000 clones, around 88% of which show up once; about a fifth is in the top ten. The donors were in the approximately 110-subject validation cohort; that cohort was separate from the 666-subject first cohort. This record belongs to a study of cytomegalovirus exposure and HLA in healthy donors.

The J gene is TRBJ1-1, the V gene TRBV30; D is uncertain. The sequence was obtained from a young man in good health and CMV-seropositive. The sample was PBMCs. The CDR3 DNA is TGTGCCTGGCAAGACTCACCGAACACTGAAGCTTTCTTT. Its protein is CAWQDSPNTEAFF. The complete variable domain, with remaining parts taken from reference TRBV30 and TRBJ1-1, reads SQTIHQWPATLVQPVGSPLSLECTVEGTSNPNLYWYRQAAGRGLQLLFYSVGIGQISSEVPQNLSASRPQDRQFILSSKKLLLSDSGFYLCAWQDSPNTEAFFGQGTRLTVV.